This T cell receptor beta chain was documented in a study of shared clonotypes between healthy human individuals. Findings of the study overall: Clonotypes shared by all four sorted-subset donors had higher generation probabilities than non-shared clonotypes.

Germline assignment: CDR1 SQVTM and CDR2 ANQGSEA. The CDR3 is made up of 14 amino acids. Trimming at V came to 6 bases and at J to 0 bases, leaving 2 bases not matched to a gene. With respect to this clone: Its target is unknown. The sample carries other DNA sequences with the same CDR3.

Clones were sequenced by immunoSEQ multiplex PCR, and TCRdb holds only the in-frame ones, with some missing. The sample holds 2 million to 2.5 million clones, under 95% seen once. Those who donated were healthy HIV-negative adults, with no recent acute infections or vaccinations reported. This sequence joins TRBV29-1 and TRBJ2-1; 10 bases match TRBD1. This TCR was recovered from a man between 18 and 35 years old in good health. Some clones in this sample may be carry-over from other donors' samples. Sequencing input: naive CD4+ T cells from PBMCs. The subset is: CD45RA+ positively selected. CDR3 loop: CSVGQGSSYNEQFF. The CDR3 DNA sequence: TGCAGCGTGGGACAGGGGAGCTCCTACAATGAGCAGTTCTTC.